A single sample is the source of the 29 T cell receptor beta chains below, sequenced in a study of shared clonotypes between healthy human individuals. Profiled with immunoSEQ multiplex PCR; TCRdb holds only in-frame clones, not every one. The data contain some 1.4 million clones, approximately 96% of them singletons. The source material was naive CD4+ T cells sorted from blood. Subset noted: CD45RA+ positively selected. These receptor sequences come from a man between 25 and 39 years old in good health.

The V gene is TRBV6-5, the J gene TRBJ1-1, with D maybe TRBD1 (5 bases). CDR3 length equals 14 residues. Trimming took 2 bases from V and 4 from J, leaving 11 bases between them. Germline CDR1 is MNHEY and CDR2 is SVGAGI. In DNA, the CDR3 is TGTGCCAGCAGTTACCGGGCAGGGCTCACTGAAGCTTTCTTT. Residues: CASSYRAGLTEAFF.

The chain carries TRBV6-1 and TRBJ1-5; possible D gene TRBD1, 5 bases. V was pared by 8 bases and J by 8 bases, with 19 bases between. There are 14 residues in the CDR3. CDR1 is MNHNS, CDR2 SASEGT, per germline. CDR3 nucleotides: TGTGCCAGCGCTTCGACAGCTGGGTTTGAGCCCCAGCATTTT. Amino acids: CASASTAGFEPQHF.

A note on this clone: The same CDR3 arises from other DNA sequences in this sample as well. The chain links TRBV5-1 to TRBJ2-7; D uncertain. V lost 0 bases to trimming and J lost 2 bases, with 6 bases between them. This CDR3 region has 13 residues. Germline V lookup: CDR1 SGHRS, CDR2 YFSETQ. The CDR3 region is CASSLEGPYEQYF. The CDR3 nucleotides read TGCGCCAGCAGCTTGGAGGGTCCCTACGAGCAGTACTTC.

V is TRBV25-1 and J is TRBJ2-3; TRBD2 matches at 14 bases. CDR1 is MGHDK and CDR2 is SYGVNS in the germline V gene. This CDR3 is built from 15 residues. V lost 6 bases and J lost 2; bases outside the gene matches: 1. The CDR3 nucleotides read TGTGCCAGCAGGGGACTAGCGGGAGTCACAGATACGCAGTATTTT. Its translation is CASRGLAGVTDTQYF.

This sequence joins TRBV7-6 and TRBJ2-5, with a tentative D call TRBD1 (6 bases). Germline values: CDR1 SGHVS, CDR2 FNYEAQ. The CDR3 has 15 residues. V lost 5 bases, J lost 1 base, and 14 bases lay in between. The CDR3 loop is CASSRAGQIQETQYF. CDR3 nucleotide sequence: TGTGCCAGCAGCAGAGCCGGACAGATCCAAGAGACCCAGTACTTC.

The chain has TRBV9 and TRBJ2-1; no reliable D call. The CDR3 spans 14 residues. CDR1 and CDR2 (germline): SGDLS, YYNGEE. Trimming pared 4 bases from V and 6 bases from J, leaving 14 bases between. Here the CDR3 DNA reads TGTGCCAGCAGCTCCATCTCGAATGGCAATGAGCAGTTCTTC. Translating it yields CASSSISNGNEQFF.

The CDR3 DNA reads as TGTGCCAGCAGGCAAACCGGGACAAAATATCAGCCCCAGCATTTT. Its translation: CASRQTGTKYQPQHF. The rearrangement joins TRBV7-2 to TRBJ1-5, with D tentatively TRBD1 (6 bases). CDR3 length: 15 residues. V was clipped by 6 bases and J by 5 bases, with 17 bases between them. Germline values: CDR1 SGHTA, CDR2 FQGNSA.

The CDR3 spells CASSFTGTGNEQFF. For the CDR3, the DNA is TGTGCCAGCAGCTTCACCGGGACCGGGAATGAGCAGTTCTTC. The chain combines TRBV11-3 with TRBJ2-1; D is possibly TRBD1 or TRBD2 (5 bases each). Trimming removed 3 bases from V and 7 bases from J, with 13 bases in between. Per germline, CDR1 SGHNT and CDR2 YENEEA. The CDR3 runs 14 residues.

CDR3 DNA: TGTGCCAGCAGCGTTACCGGGACGGGAGAGGGGGGAGGCTACACCTTC. It codes for CASSVTGTGEGGGYTF. The chain links TRBV9 to TRBJ1-2, with D possibly being TRBD1 (6 bases). Germline values: CDR1 SGDLS, CDR2 YYNGEE. Trimming removed 2 bases from V and 8 bases from J, with 22 bases in between. The CDR3 runs 16 residues.

This chain uses TRBV14 with TRBJ1-1; no clear D gene. The V end was cut by 4 bases, the J end by 5 bases, with 11 bases between. The germline V gene has CDR1 SGHDN and CDR2 FVKESK. CDR3 length equals 13 residues. The CDR3: CASSLWGGTEAFF. The CDR3 DNA sequence: TGTGCCAGCAGCCTATGGGGTGGAACTGAAGCTTTCTTT.

The rearrangement joins TRBV7-9 to TRBJ1-2, with 8 bases that match TRBD1. CDR1 is SEHNR, CDR2 FQNEAQ, per germline (reference sequence). The CDR3 totals 15 residues. Trimming cost V 5 bases and J 6 bases; bases outside gene matches: 11. This chain's CDR3 is CASSHNLDREHGYTF. The CDR3 DNA is TGTGCCAGCAGCCATAATCTGGACAGGGAACATGGCTACACCTTC.

The chain is built from TRBV2 and TRBJ2-1, with 10 bases aligning to TRBD2. After removal of 5 bases from V and 12 bases from J, the junction contained 13 bases not matched to a gene. This CDR3 is 15 amino acids long. CDR1 SNHLY and CDR2 FYNNEI come from the germline V gene. CDR3 in DNA: TGTGCCAGCAGTTTACTAGCGGGGAACGCAGCGGGGCAGTTCTTC. This gives the protein CASSLLAGNAAGQFF.

The rearrangement joins TRBV4-1 to TRBJ2-1; TRBD2 is a possible D gene (5 bases). Between the trimmed V and J ends, which lost 0 bases and 7 bases, there was a span of 13 bases. Germline lookup yields CDR1 MGHRA and CDR2 YSYEKL. The CDR3 runs to 15 residues. CDR3 coding DNA: TGCGCCAGCAGCCAAGAGGCGTTACTAGGGAATGAGCAGTTCTTC. Its translation: CASSQEALLGNEQFF.

Only one count was recorded for this clone. The V call is TRBV9, the J call TRBJ1-3; a possible D gene is TRBD1 (6 bases). Germline loops: CDR1 SGDLS, CDR2 YYNGEE. The CDR3 totals 15 residues. The V gene lost 1 base and the J gene lost 0 bases, with 8 bases spanning the gap. Here the CDR3 DNA reads TGTGCCAGCAGCGTACGGGACACCTCTGGAAACACCATATATTTT. Translating gives CASSVRDTSGNTIYF.

V gene TRBV2 combines with J gene TRBJ2-1; D possibly corresponds to TRBD2 (6 bases). This CDR3 spans 14 amino acids. In germline, CDR1 is SNHLY, CDR2 FYNNEI. V shed 7 bases and J shed 1 base, with 11 bases lying between them. CDR3 sequence reads: CASKGLLSYNEQFF. CDR3 sequence (DNA): TGTGCCAGCAAGGGACTTCTTTCCTACAATGAGCAGTTCTTC.

This chain links TRBV11-3 with TRBJ2-1, with 11 bases fitting TRBD2. Per the germline V gene, CDR1 is SGHNT and CDR2 is YENEEA. With V trimmed by 2 bases and J by 9 bases, 3 bases remained unmatched. This CDR3 contains 14 residues. The DNA of the CDR3 is TGTGCCAGCAGCTTATTTGGACTAGCGGGTGAGCAGTTCTTC. It yields the protein CASSLFGLAGEQFF.

In its sample, this clone was seen once. CDR3 amino acids: CAWSTISGAFF. The CDR3 region has the DNA TGTGCCTGGAGTACCATCTCCGGGGCTTTCTTT. The chain employs TRBV30 and TRBJ1-1; D not certain. The germline CDR1 and CDR2 sequences are GTSNPN and SVGIG (reference sequence). Trimming pared 2 bases from V and 11 bases from J, leaving 12 bases between. This CDR3 region has 11 residues.

The V and J genes are TRBV5-1 and TRBJ1-1; D may be TRBD1 (5 bases). The V end was cut by 4 bases, the J end by 5 bases, with 15 bases between. Germline assignment: CDR1 SGHRS and CDR2 YFSETQ. The CDR3 is made up of 14 amino acids. CDR3 sequence reads: CASSAREIRTEAFF. Here the CDR3 DNA reads TGCGCCAGCAGCGCCAGGGAAATAAGAACTGAAGCTTTCTTT.

This clone is a singleton in its sample. The CDR3 DNA is TGCGCCAGCAGGGTAAACAGGGGGCGCTTCGGCTACACCTTC. This translates into CASRVNRGRFGYTF. This rearrangement joins TRBV10-2 to TRBJ1-2; 9 nucleotides match TRBD1. The ends lost 6 bases at V and 8 bases at J; junction bases unmatched: 10. The CDR3 totals 14 residues. CDR1 WSHSY and CDR2 SAAADI come from the germline V gene.

The rearrangement uses TRBV11-3 and TRBJ2-1; 7 bases map to TRBD2. Trimming cost V 4 bases and J 9 bases; bases outside gene matches: 12. CDR3 length: 15 amino acids. Germline V lookup: CDR1 SGHNT, CDR2 YENEEA. The CDR3 here is CASSSGLVGYGEQFF. DNA for the CDR3: TGTGCCAGCAGCTCAGGACTAGTGGGCTACGGTGAGCAGTTCTTC.

Of note for this clone: Other DNA sequences within the sample encode an identical CDR3. The chain uses TRBV27 and TRBJ1-1, with 7 bases matching TRBD1. The length of the CDR3 is 14 residues. V lost 3 bases and J lost 3; bases outside the gene matches: 4. Germline CDR1 MNHEY, CDR2 SMNVEV (reference sequence). The CDR3 nucleotides read TGTGCCAGCAGTTTCCAGGGGGGTTACACTGAAGCTTTCTTT. This sequence encodes CASSFQGGYTEAFF.

The table lists this clone with a count of one. The chain uses TRBV29-1 and TRBJ2-2; 14 bases match TRBD2. In germline, CDR1 is SQVTM, CDR2 ANQGSEA. The CDR3 has 16 amino acids. With 4 bases clipped from V and 4 bases from J, the junction kept 5 bases outside the gene matches. The DNA of the CDR3 is TGCAGCGTTGGAGGGACTAGCGGGAGATTCACCGGGGAGCTGTTTTTT. Its translation: CSVGGTSGRFTGELFF.

The chain employs TRBV19 and TRBJ1-5, with 8 bases matching TRBD1. CDR1 LNHDA and CDR2 SQIVND come from the germline V gene (reference sequence). CDR3 size: 15 residues. Unmatched junction bases numbered 8, after V lost 6 bases and J lost 4 bases. The CDR3 sequence is CASSRGGTGNQPQHF. In DNA form, the CDR3 reads TGTGCCAGTAGCAGGGGAGGGACAGGTAATCAGCCCCAGCATTTT.

CDR3: CASSPGPVLDTQYF. The CDR3 region has the DNA TGTGCCAGCAGCCCCGGGCCGGTTTTAGATACGCAGTATTTT. The gene calls are TRBV5-5 and TRBJ2-3; D not certain. The CDR3 consists of 14 residues. CDR1 and CDR2 (germline): SGHKS, YYEKEE (reference sequence). V lost 4 bases, J lost 5 bases, and 14 bases lay in between.

CDR3 loop: CATLRPDAGGYNEQFF. CDR3 sequence (DNA): TGTGCCACCCTCAGACCGGACGCCGGCGGGTACAATGAGCAGTTCTTC. The chain recombines TRBV15 with TRBJ2-1; a possible D gene is TRBD2 (5 bases). CDR3 length equals 16 residues. Germline V gene lookup returns CDR1 LNHNV and CDR2 YYDKDF (reference sequence). With 8 bases removed from V and 4 bases from J, the gap between germline ends came to 21 bases.

This sequence joins TRBV5-4 and TRBJ1-4, with 11 nucleotides matching TRBD1. Germline lookup yields CDR1 SGHNT and CDR2 YYREEE (reference sequence). With 3 bases clipped from V and 7 bases from J, the junction kept 5 bases outside the gene matches. The CDR3 consists of 15 residues. The CDR3 nucleotides read TGTGCCAGCAGCTCCGGCGGGACAGGGGGTGAAAAACTGTTTTTT. As protein: CASSSGGTGGEKLFF.

This sequence joins TRBV9 and TRBJ2-7, with D unresolved. The CDR3 is 15 amino acids. Trimming removed 0 bases at V and 8 bases at J, with 18 bases between. Germline lookup yields CDR1 SGDLS and CDR2 YYNGEE. The CDR3 is CASSVETHSAAQQYF. DNA for the CDR3: TGTGCCAGCAGCGTAGAGACCCACTCTGCCGCTCAGCAGTACTTC.

The chain links TRBV18 to TRBJ2-7; TRBD2 might be the D (5 bases). CDR3 length equals 17 residues. With 3 bases removed from V and 7 bases from J, the gap between germline ends came to 25 bases. The germline V gene has CDR1 KGHSH and CDR2 LQKENI. The DNA for the CDR3 is TGTGCCAGCTCACCCCAACCCTTTGCGAGAGTCTCGGGGGAGCAGTACTTC. Translating gives CASSPQPFARVSGEQYF.

This clone was counted once. The CDR3 DNA follows: TGCGCCAGCTTCCGAGGAGGACTAGCGGACAATGAGCAGTTCTTC. Protein sequence: CASFRGGLADNEQFF. The chain uses TRBV5-1 and TRBJ2-1; 10 bases are shared with TRBD2. This CDR3 comprises 15 residues. V trimming: 7 bases; J trimming: 5 bases; junction bases outside the gene matches: 9. CDR1 and CDR2 (germline): SGHRS, YFSETQ.